The clone carrying this T cell receptor (beta chain) occurred a few times. The antigen is unknown. Preparing the TCRbeta library involved the use of unique molecular identifiers. TCRdb re-called the PCR reads through MiXCR, storing one row per CDR3 protein. The sample comprises hundreds of thousands of distinct CDR3 sequences, over 10% of which are singletons, and about 2.2% rests with the top ten. This sample was taken from a study of T-cell reconstitution after alpha-beta-depleted transplantation in children. Findings of the study overall: Expanded graft clones, several hundred of them, were reportedly the source of alpha-beta T cells about two months after transplant. One year after transplant, T-cell counts and diversity came mostly from newly produced T cells.

V was clipped by 0 bases and J by 0 bases, with 12 bases between them. Germline loops: CDR1 LGHNA, CDR2 YSLEER. The CDR3 has 17 residues. This receptor was identified in a male patient younger than 18 who had a stem cell transplant for acute myeloid leukemia, so the T cells may come from the graft donor. The sequenced sample was PBMCs, mostly from graft donor cells, obtained 360 days after TCRalphabeta/CD19-depleted stem cell transplant. This chain joins TRBV4-3 and TRBJ2-1, with a weak D call TRBD2 (6 bases). The CDR3 coding sequence is TGCGCCAGCAGCCAAGAGGTGCGGGGAAGCTCCTACAATGAGCAGTTCTTC. The encoded protein is CASSQEVRGSSYNEQFF.